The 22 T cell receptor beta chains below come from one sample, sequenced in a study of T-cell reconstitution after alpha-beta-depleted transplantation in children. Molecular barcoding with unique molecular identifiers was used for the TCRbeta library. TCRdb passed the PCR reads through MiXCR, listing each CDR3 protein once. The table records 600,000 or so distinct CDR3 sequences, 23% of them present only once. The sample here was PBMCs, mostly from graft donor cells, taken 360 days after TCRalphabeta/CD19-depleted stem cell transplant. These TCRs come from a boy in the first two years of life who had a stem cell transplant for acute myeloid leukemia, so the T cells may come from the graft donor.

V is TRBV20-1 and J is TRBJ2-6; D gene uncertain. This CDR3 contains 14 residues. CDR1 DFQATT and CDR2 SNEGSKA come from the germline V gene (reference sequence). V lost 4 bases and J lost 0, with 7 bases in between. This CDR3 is CSATHFSGANVLTF. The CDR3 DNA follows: TGCAGTGCTACACACTTCTCTGGGGCCAACGTCCTGACTTTC.

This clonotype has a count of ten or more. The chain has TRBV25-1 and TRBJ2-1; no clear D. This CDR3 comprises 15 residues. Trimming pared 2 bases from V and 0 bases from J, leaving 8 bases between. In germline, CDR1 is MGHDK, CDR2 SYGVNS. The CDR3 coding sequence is TGTGCCAGCAGTGAACTTGGTTCCTCCTACAATGAGCAGTTCTTC. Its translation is CASSELGSSYNEQFF.

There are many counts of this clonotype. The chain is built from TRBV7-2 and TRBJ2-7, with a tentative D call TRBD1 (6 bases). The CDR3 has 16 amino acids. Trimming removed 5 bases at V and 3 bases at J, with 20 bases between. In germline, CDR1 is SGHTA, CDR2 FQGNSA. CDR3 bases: TGTGCCAGCAGCCCATCGCACAGGGCGCGCAACTACGAGCAGTACTTC. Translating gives CASSPSHRARNYEQYF.

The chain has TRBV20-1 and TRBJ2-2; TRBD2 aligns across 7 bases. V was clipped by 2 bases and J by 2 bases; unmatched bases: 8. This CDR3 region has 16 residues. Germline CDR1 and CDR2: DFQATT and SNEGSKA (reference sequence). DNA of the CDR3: TGCAGTGCTAGACAAGCCCCTAGCGGTAACACCGGGGAGCTGTTTTTT. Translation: CSARQAPSGNTGELFF.

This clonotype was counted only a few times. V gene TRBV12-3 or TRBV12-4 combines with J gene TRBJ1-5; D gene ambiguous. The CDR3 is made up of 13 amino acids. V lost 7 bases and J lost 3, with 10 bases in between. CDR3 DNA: TGTGCCAGCAATAAAGGGATCAATCAGCCCCAGCATTTT. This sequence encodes CASNKGINQPQHF.

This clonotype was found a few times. CDR3 residues: CASSPGLASTPYEQYF. For the CDR3, the DNA is TGTGCCAGCTCACCAGGACTAGCGAGTACCCCCTACGAGCAGTACTTC. This chain links TRBV18 with TRBJ2-7; 9 bases line up with TRBD2. The CDR3 has 16 amino acids. Germline CDR1 reads KGHSH; CDR2 reads LQKENI. Losses at the gene ends were 2 bases for V and 2 bases for J; bases not matched to a gene: 7. Variable domain in full (rest from reference TRBV18 and TRBJ2-7): NAGVMQNPRHLVRRRGQEARLRCSPMKGHSHVYWYRQLPEEGLKFMVYLQKENIIDESGMPKERFSAEFPKEGPSILRIQQVVRGDSAAYFCASSPGLASTPYEQYFGPGTRLTVT.

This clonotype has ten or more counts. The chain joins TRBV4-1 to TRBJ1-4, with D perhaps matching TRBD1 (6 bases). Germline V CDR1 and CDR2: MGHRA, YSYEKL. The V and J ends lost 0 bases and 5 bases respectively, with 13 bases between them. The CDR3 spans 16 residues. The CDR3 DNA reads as TGCGCCAGCAGCCAAGATCCAGGGCAGGGGAATGAAAAACTGTTTTTT. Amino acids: CASSQDPGQGNEKLFF.

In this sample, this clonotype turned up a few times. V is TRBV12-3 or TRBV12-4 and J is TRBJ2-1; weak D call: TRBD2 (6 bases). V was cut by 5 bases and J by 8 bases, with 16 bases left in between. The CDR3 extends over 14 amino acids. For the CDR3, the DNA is TGTGCCAGCAGTCCCCCGGGGGAAGAGGATGAGCAGTTCTTC. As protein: CASSPPGEEDEQFF.

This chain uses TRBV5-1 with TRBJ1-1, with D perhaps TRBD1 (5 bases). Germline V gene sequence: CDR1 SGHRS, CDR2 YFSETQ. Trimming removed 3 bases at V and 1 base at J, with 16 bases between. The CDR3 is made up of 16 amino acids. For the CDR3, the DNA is TGCGCCAGCAGCTCCAACCGAAACAGGAAGAACACTGAAGCTTTCTTT. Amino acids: CASSSNRNRKNTEAFF.

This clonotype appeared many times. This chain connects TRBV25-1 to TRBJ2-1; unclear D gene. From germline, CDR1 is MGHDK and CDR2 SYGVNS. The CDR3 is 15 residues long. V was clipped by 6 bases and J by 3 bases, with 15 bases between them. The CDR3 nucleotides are TGTGCCAGCAGCCCGGATTTACTGAACTACAATGAGCAGTTCTTC. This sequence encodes CASSPDLLNYNEQFF.

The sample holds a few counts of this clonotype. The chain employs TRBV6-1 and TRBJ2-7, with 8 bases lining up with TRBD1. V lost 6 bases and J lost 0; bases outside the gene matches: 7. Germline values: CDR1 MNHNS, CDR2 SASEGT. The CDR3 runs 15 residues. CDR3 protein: CASRRDRTSSYEQYV. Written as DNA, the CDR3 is TGTGCCAGCAGGAGGGACAGGACCAGCTCCTACGAGCAGTACGTC.

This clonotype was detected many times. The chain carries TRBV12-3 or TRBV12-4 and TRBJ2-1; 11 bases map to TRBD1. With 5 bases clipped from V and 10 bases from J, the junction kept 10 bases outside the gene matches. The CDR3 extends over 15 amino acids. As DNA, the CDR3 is TGTGCCAGCAGTAGGGACAGGGGGTCCCATGACGAGCAGTTCTTC. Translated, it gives CASSRDRGSHDEQFF.

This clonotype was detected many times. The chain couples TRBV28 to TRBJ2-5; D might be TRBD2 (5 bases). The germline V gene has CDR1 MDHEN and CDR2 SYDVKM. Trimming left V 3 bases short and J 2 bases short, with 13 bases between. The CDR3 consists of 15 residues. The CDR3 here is CASSFSTIQQETQYF. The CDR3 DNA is TGTGCCAGCAGTTTCTCGACTATACAACAAGAGACCCAGTACTTC. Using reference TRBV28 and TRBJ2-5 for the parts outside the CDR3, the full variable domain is DVKVTQSSRYLVKRTGEKVFLECVQDMDHENMFWYRQDPGLGLRLIYFSYDVKMKEKGDIPEGYSVSREKKERFSLILESASTNQTSMYLCASSFSTIQQETQYFGPGTRLLVL.

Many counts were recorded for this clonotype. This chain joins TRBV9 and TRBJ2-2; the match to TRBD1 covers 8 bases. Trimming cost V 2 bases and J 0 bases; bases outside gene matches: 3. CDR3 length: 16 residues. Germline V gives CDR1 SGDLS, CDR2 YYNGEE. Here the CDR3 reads CASSVGQGTNTGELFF. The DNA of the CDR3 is TGTGCCAGCAGCGTCGGACAGGGCACGAACACCGGGGAGCTGTTTTTT. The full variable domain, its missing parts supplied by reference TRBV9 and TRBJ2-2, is DSGVTQTPKHLITATGQRVTLRCSPRSGDLSVYWYQQSLDQGLQFLIQYYNGEERAKGNILERFSAQQFPDLHSELNLSSLELGDSALYFCASSVGQGTNTGELFFGEGSRLTVL.

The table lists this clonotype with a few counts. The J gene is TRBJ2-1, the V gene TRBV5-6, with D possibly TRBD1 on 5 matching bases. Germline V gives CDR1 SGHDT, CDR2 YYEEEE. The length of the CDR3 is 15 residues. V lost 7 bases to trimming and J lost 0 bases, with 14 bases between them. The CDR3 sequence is CASGCRDNSYNEQFF. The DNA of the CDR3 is TGTGCCAGCGGCTGCAGGGATAACTCCTACAATGAGCAGTTCTTC.

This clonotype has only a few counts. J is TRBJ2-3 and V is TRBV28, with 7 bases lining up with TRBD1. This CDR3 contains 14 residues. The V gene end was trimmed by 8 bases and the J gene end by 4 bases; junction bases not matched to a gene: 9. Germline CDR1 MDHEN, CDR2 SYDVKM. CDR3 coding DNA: TGTGCCAGCGAGCAACAGGGGATGGCAGATACGCAGTATTTT. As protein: CASEQQGMADTQYF.

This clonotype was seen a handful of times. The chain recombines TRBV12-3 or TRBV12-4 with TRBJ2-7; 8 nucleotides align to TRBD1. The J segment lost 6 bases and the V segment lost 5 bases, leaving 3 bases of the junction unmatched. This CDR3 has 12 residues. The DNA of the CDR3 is TGTGCCAGCAGTGGGACAGGCCCCGAGCAGTACTTC. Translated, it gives CASSGTGPEQYF.

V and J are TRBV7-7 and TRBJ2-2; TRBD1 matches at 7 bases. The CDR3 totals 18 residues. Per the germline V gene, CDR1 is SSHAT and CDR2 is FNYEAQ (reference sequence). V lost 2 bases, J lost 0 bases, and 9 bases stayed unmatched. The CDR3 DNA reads TGTGCCAGCAGCTTATTTCCGAGGACAGGCCCGAACACCGGGGAGCTGTTTTTT. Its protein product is CASSLFPRTGPNTGELFF.

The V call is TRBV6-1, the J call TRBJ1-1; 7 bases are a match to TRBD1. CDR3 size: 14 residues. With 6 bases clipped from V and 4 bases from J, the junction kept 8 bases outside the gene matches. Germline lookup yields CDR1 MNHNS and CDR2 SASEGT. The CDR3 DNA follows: TGTGCCAGCAGAGGAACCGGGACAGCCACTGAAGCTTTCTTT. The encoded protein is CASRGTGTATEAFF.

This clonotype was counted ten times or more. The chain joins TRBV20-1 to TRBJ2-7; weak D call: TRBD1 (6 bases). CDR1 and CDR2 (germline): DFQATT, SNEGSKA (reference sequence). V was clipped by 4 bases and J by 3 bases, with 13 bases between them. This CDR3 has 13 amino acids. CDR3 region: CSATPTGIYEQYF. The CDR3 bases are TGCAGTGCTACCCCGACAGGAATCTACGAGCAGTACTTC.

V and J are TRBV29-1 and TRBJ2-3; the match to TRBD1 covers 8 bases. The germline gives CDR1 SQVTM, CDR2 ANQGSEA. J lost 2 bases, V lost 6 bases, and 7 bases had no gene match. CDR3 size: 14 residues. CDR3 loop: CSVRQGSSTDTQYF. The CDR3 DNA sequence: TGCAGCGTCCGACAGGGGTCTTCCACAGATACGCAGTATTTT.

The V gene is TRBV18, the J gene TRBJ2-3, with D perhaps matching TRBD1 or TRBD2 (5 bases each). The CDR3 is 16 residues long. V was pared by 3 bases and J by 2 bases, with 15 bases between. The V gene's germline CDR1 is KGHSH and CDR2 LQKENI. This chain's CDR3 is CASSPLTGTFTDTQYF. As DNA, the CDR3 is TGTGCCAGCTCACCCCTTACCGGGACCTTCACAGATACGCAGTATTTT.